This passage covers 25 T cell receptor beta chains from one sample sequenced in a study of T cell repertoires in cytomegalovirus infection. What these receptors recognize is not known. TCRdb fed the reads into MiXCR, producing one record per CDR3 protein. The sample lists 700,000 to 900,000 distinct CDR3 sequences, under 35% occurring once. The sample was cultured CD8+ T cells from PBMCs, taken from culture after CMV antigen stimulation. These receptors originate from a human donor in good health (CMV status not recorded). Some clones in this sample may be carry-over from other donors' samples.

The CDR3 loop is CASSQARKENTDTQYF. The DNA of the CDR3 is TGCGCCAGCAGCCAAGCCAGAAAGGAGAACACAGATACGCAGTATTTT. V usage is TRBV4-1 and J usage is TRBJ2-3; D is ambiguous. The CDR3 covers 16 residues. The germline V gene has CDR1 MGHRA and CDR2 YSYEKL. Trimming pared 1 base from V and 2 bases from J, leaving 13 bases between.

This clonotype has a handful of counts. This chain links TRBV9 with TRBJ2-1; 9 bases match TRBD1. Trimming cost V 3 bases and J 8 bases; bases outside gene matches: 18. The CDR3 totals 18 residues. Germline CDR1 and CDR2: SGDLS and YYNGEE. CDR3 in amino acids: CASSDNPAGQGVGYEQFF. The DNA of the CDR3 is TGTGCCAGCAGCGACAACCCGGCGGGACAGGGTGTTGGGTATGAGCAGTTCTTC.

The rearrangement joins TRBV6-2 or TRBV6-3 to TRBJ2-7; 9 bases map to TRBD1. Germline V gene sequence: CDR1 MNHEY, CDR2 SVGEGT. J gave up 11 bases and V 5 bases, and 16 bases lay outside the gene matches. The CDR3 runs to 15 residues. CDR3 amino acids: CASSIGTGRSASKYV. In nucleotides, the CDR3 is TGTGCCAGCAGTATCGGGACAGGGAGAAGCGCGAGCAAGTACGTC.

The CDR3 region is CSVEQAGQRNTEAFF. As DNA, the CDR3 is TGCAGCGTTGAACAGGCGGGACAGAGAAACACTGAAGCTTTCTTT. The chain recombines TRBV29-1 with TRBJ1-1; 7 nucleotides agree with TRBD1. Germline V lookup: CDR1 SQVTM, CDR2 ANQGSEA. The CDR3 sequence is 15 residues long. V was pared by 2 bases and J by 2 bases, with 8 bases of the junction left unmatched.

The rearrangement links TRBV12-3 or TRBV12-4 to TRBJ1-2; weak D call: TRBD1 (6 bases). The ends were cut back, 6 bases at V and 4 bases at J, with 15 bases in the middle. There are 14 residues in the CDR3. The CDR3 DNA sequence: TGTGCCAGCAGCCAGGGACACCCTACCTATGGCTACACCTTC. Amino acids: CASSQGHPTYGYTF.

In its sample, this clonotype was seen a few times. This chain links TRBV10-3 with TRBJ2-6, with D possibly matching TRBD2 (6 bases). Germline V gene sequence: CDR1 ENHRY, CDR2 SYGVKD. V was cut by 8 bases and J by 0 bases, with 8 bases left in between. The CDR3 is 14 residues long. The CDR3 is CAIRESSGANVLTF. The CDR3 DNA reads TGTGCCATCCGGGAGAGCTCTGGGGCCAACGTCCTGACTTTC.

V usage is TRBV6-6 and J usage is TRBJ1-3, with unresolved D. Trimming took 6 bases from V and 0 from J, leaving 9 bases between them. The CDR3 covers 14 residues. Germline-derived CDR1 and CDR2 are MNHNY and SVGAGI (reference sequence). The CDR3 DNA reads TGTGCCAGCAGCCAACACGACTCTGGAAACACCATATATTTT. This gives the protein CASSQHDSGNTIYF.

This clonotype was seen more than once but under ten times. The J gene is TRBJ2-1, the V gene TRBV7-9, with D tentatively TRBD2 (6 bases). From germline, CDR1 is SEHNR and CDR2 FQNEAQ (reference sequence). Trimming removed 5 bases at V and 0 bases at J, with 8 bases between. The CDR3 loop spans 14 amino acids. CDR3 nucleotide sequence: TGTGCCAGCAGCGGCGGGACCTCCTACAATGAGCAGTTCTTC. This encodes CASSGGTSYNEQFF.

The rearrangement uses TRBV11-1 and TRBJ1-1, with unresolved D. Germline V gene sequence: CDR1 SGHAT, CDR2 FQDESV (reference sequence). Trimming removed 2 bases from V and 0 bases from J, with 10 bases in between. There are 15 residues in the CDR3. CDR3: CASSLRKGMNTEAFF. CDR3 DNA: TGTGCCAGCAGCTTACGAAAAGGGATGAACACTGAAGCTTTCTTT.

Comment on this clonotype: A read error may explain this, as a much larger clone is one base away. The J gene is TRBJ1-2, the V gene TRBV29-1; D is unclear. Trimming took off 5 bases at V and 4 bases at J, with 8 bases between the two ends. The germline V gene has CDR1 SQVTM and CDR2 ANQGSEA. CDR3 length: 11 amino acids. CDR3 residues: CSVRETYGYTF. Here the CDR3 DNA reads TGCAGCGTTAGGGAGACCTATGGCTACACCTTC.

This clonotype has only a few counts. The chain recombines TRBV7-2 with TRBJ2-5; a weak D match, TRBD2 (6 bases). The CDR3 extends over 14 amino acids. CDR1 and CDR2 (germline): SGHTA, FQGNSA. Trimming took 7 bases from V and 5 from J, leaving 17 bases between them. Here the CDR3 reads CASNLGSVGETQYF. The CDR3 coding sequence is TGTGCCAGCAACCTCGGGAGCGTTGGGGAGACCCAGTACTTC.

This clonotype came up many times. The chain's CDR3 is CASSFAPNTEAFF. The CDR3 coding sequence is TGTGCCAGCAGCTTTGCCCCGAACACTGAAGCTTTCTTT. The gene calls are TRBV7-3 and TRBJ1-1; D not certain. This CDR3 comprises 13 residues. The V end was cut by 3 bases, the J end by 1 base, with 6 bases between. Germline-derived CDR1 and CDR2 are SGHTA and FQGTGA.

This clonotype has only a few counts. The chain recombines TRBV7-9 with TRBJ1-3, with D possibly TRBD1 on 5 matching bases. Trimming removed 5 bases from V and 3 bases from J, with 14 bases in between. The CDR3 is 15 amino acids. Germline V gene lookup returns CDR1 SEHNR and CDR2 FQNEAQ (reference sequence). The DNA for the CDR3 is TGTGCCAGCAGCCCCGGGACTCCTATTGGAAACACCATATATTTT. It specifies CASSPGTPIGNTIYF.

The chain combines TRBV7-9 with TRBJ2-1; tentatively, D is TRBD1 or TRBD2 (5 bases each). The CDR3 runs 15 residues. V gave up 5 bases and J gave up 6 bases, with 17 bases separating them. CDR1 and CDR2 from the germline V gene are SEHNR and FQNEAQ (reference sequence). The CDR3 DNA sequence: TGTGCCAGCAGCACCTCGTTCAGGGACCGCAATGAGCAGTTCTTC. This sequence encodes CASSTSFRDRNEQFF.

The sample holds many counts of this clonotype. The CDR3 sequence is CASKEGGLYNEQFF. CDR3 nucleotide sequence: TGCGCCAGCAAGGAGGGGGGGTTGTACAATGAGCAGTTCTTC. J is TRBJ2-1 and V is TRBV5-1, with D possibly being TRBD2 (7 bases). The CDR3 loop spans 14 amino acids. The ends were cut back, 6 bases at V and 4 bases at J, with 14 bases in the middle. Germline-derived CDR1 and CDR2 are SGHRS and YFSETQ.

The chain combines TRBV25-1 with TRBJ2-2; possibly TRBD2 for D (7 bases). Trimming cost V 11 bases and J 7 bases, with 11 bases left between them. In germline, CDR1 is MGHDK, CDR2 SYGVNS. The CDR3 extends over 11 amino acids. CDR3 loop: CAAGALGELFF. The CDR3 DNA sequence: TGTGCCGCGGGGGCCCTCGGGGAGCTGTTTTTT.

This clonotype showed up just once. V usage is TRBV27 and J usage is TRBJ2-1; 10 bases map to TRBD1. V dropped 7 bases and J dropped 7; count of bases not matched to a gene: 7. Germline assignment: CDR1 MNHEY and CDR2 SMNVEV (reference sequence). There are 14 residues in the CDR3. Here the CDR3 reads CASTWTGGVNEQFF. The CDR3 DNA sequence: TGTGCCAGCACATGGACAGGGGGTGTAAATGAGCAGTTCTTC.

This clonotype was found a few times. The rearrangement joins TRBV6-5 to TRBJ2-7; weak D call: TRBD1 (5 bases). The CDR3 length is 15 residues. V lost 0 bases and J 5 bases, leaving 14 bases between the germline ends. Looked up from germline, CDR1 is MNHEY and CDR2 is SVGAGI. As DNA, the CDR3 is TGTGCCAGCAGTTACTCTCAGGCAGGGATGAACGAGCAGTACGTC. Amino acids: CASSYSQAGMNEQYV.

This clonotype turned up a few times. The chain couples TRBV5-5 to TRBJ2-1, with D perhaps matching TRBD1 (6 bases). Germline V gene sequence: CDR1 SGHKS, CDR2 YYEKEE (reference sequence). V was cut by 0 bases and J by 1 base, with 11 bases left in between. The CDR3 consists of 16 residues. CDR3 in amino acids: CASSLVVGGSYNEQFF. CDR3 in DNA: TGTGCCAGCAGCTTGGTTGTAGGGGGTTCCTACAATGAGCAGTTCTTC.

The chain carries TRBV12-3 or TRBV12-4 and TRBJ1-4; D is perhaps TRBD1 (5 bases). The CDR3 totals 19 residues. Trimming removed 3 bases at V and 0 bases at J, with 20 bases between. CDR3 protein: CASSFGASDYLATNEKLFF. In nucleotides, the CDR3 is TGTGCCAGCAGTTTTGGGGCATCCGACTATCTCGCAACTAATGAAAAACTGTTTTTT.

This clonotype turned up a few times. This rearrangement joins TRBV11-2 to TRBJ2-3; unclear D gene. V gave up 2 bases and J gave up 5 bases, with 23 bases separating them. The CDR3 totals 18 residues. Per germline, CDR1 SGHAT and CDR2 FQNNGV. CDR3 in amino acids: CASSLRPATWDEEDTQYF. The CDR3 coding sequence is TGTGCCAGCAGCTTACGGCCGGCTACCTGGGATGAGGAAGATACGCAGTATTTT.

The rearrangement joins TRBV5-4 to TRBJ2-1; D is unclear. Germline-derived CDR1 and CDR2 are SGHNT and YYREEE (reference sequence). This CDR3 is built from 11 residues. The germline V and J ends were trimmed by 5 bases and 7 bases, with 7 bases remaining between them. The CDR3 loop reads CASREVNEQFF. The CDR3 coding sequence is TGTGCCAGCAGAGAGGTTAATGAGCAGTTCTTC.

The chain carries TRBV7-3 and TRBJ2-3; 10 bases line up with TRBD2. Germline V gives CDR1 SGHTA, CDR2 FQGTGA. CDR3 size: 17 residues. Trimming removed 2 bases from V and 4 bases from J; junction bases left unmatched: 9. The CDR3 region has the DNA TGTGCCAGCAGCTTAGAGGTGGGACTAGCGCGGGCAGATACGCAGTATTTT. Protein product: CASSLEVGLARADTQYF.

The V and J genes are TRBV7-9 and TRBJ2-7; 9 bases match TRBD1. Germline values: CDR1 SEHNR, CDR2 FQNEAQ (reference sequence). This CDR3 is built from 14 residues. The ends lost 5 bases at V and 5 bases at J; junction bases unmatched: 7. The CDR3 spells CASSPGQGLDEQYF. The CDR3 DNA follows: TGTGCCAGCAGCCCGGGACAGGGTCTGGACGAGCAGTACTTC.

The chain uses TRBV4-3 and TRBJ1-6; TRBD1 is a possible D gene (6 bases). The germline V and J ends were trimmed by 0 bases and 8 bases, with 11 bases remaining between them. CDR1 LGHNA and CDR2 YSLEER come from the germline V gene. The CDR3 is made up of 15 amino acids. The DNA for the CDR3 is TGCGCCAGCAGCCAAGATACCGGGGGCGATTCACCCCTCCACTTT. Protein sequence: CASSQDTGGDSPLHF.